Below are 31 T cell receptor beta chains sequenced from a single sample in a study of post-analysis software for immune sequencing data. General observations from the study: TRBV5-6, TRBV5-1 and TRBV20-1 were among roughly five TRBV segments more frequent in patients than controls.

Researchers reported that TCR beta cDNA libraries carried unique molecular identifiers. Each CDR3 protein gets one entry after TCRdb re-called the PCR reads with MiXCR. The table has 700,000 to 800,000 distinct CDR3 sequences, roughly 30% seen once. These receptors' antigens are unknown. Sequencing input: blood. These receptors all stem from a girl aged 5 to 17 with multiple sclerosis.

The gene calls are TRBV20-1 and TRBJ2-7, with 7 bases identical to TRBD2. The V and J ends lost 4 bases and 6 bases, in that order; junction bases with no gene match: 12. Germline CDR1 reads DFQATT; CDR2 reads SNEGSKA (reference sequence). CDR3 length: 14 amino acids. CDR3 amino acids: CSATESGPGGEQYF. CDR3 nucleotides: TGCAGTGCTACCGAAAGCGGGCCGGGAGGCGAGCAGTACTTC.

The rearrangement joins TRBV4-1 to TRBJ2-1, with D possibly being TRBD1 (5 bases). The germline V and J ends were trimmed by 5 bases and 6 bases, with 17 bases remaining between them. The CDR3 loop spans 15 amino acids. The germline CDR1 and CDR2 sequences are MGHRA and YSYEKL. CDR3 sequence: CASSKSQGSGNEQFF. The CDR3 DNA reads TGCGCCAGCAGCAAAAGTCAGGGTTCGGGCAATGAGCAGTTCTTC.

The CDR3 is CASSLRQGPGEKQYF. The CDR3 region has the DNA TGTGCCAGCAGCTTACGACAGGGTCCTGGGGAAAAGCAGTACTTC. The chain carries TRBV5-5 and TRBJ2-7; 7 positions match TRBD1. Trimming removed 2 bases from V and 8 bases from J; junction bases left unmatched: 13. This CDR3 contains 15 residues. Germline V gene data show CDR1 as SGHKS and CDR2 as YYEKEE (reference sequence).

The chain carries TRBV28 and TRBJ2-3; no firm D call. This CDR3 is built from 12 residues. Germline loops: CDR1 MDHEN, CDR2 SYDVKM. V lost 7 bases, J lost 0 bases, and 5 bases lay in between. DNA for the CDR3: TGTGCCAGCACACACAGCACAGATACGCAGTATTTT. This gives the protein CASTHSTDTQYF.

This clonotype was recorded a few times. V gene TRBV7-2 combines with J gene TRBJ2-5, with 11 bases fitting TRBD2. Germline-derived CDR1 and CDR2 are SGHTA and FQGNSA. The CDR3 runs to 16 residues. The junction had 5 bases not matched to a gene; V was cut back by 4 bases and J by 1 base. CDR3 sequence reads: CASSSVAGGLQETQYF. The DNA for the CDR3 is TGTGCCAGCAGCTCGGTAGCGGGGGGGCTCCAAGAGACCCAGTACTTC.

Regarding this clonotype: Sequence at one end of the junction differs from germline and may be a read error. This chain connects TRBV9 to TRBJ1-4; tentative D call: TRBD1 (5 bases). Germline-derived CDR1 and CDR2 are SGDLS and YYNGEE. This CDR3 spans 16 amino acids. CDR3: CASSPRQNGIGEKPFF. Here the CDR3 DNA reads TGTGCCAGCAGCCCCCGACAGAATGGTATTGGTGAAAAACCGTTTTTT.

V gene TRBV5-1 combines with J gene TRBJ2-3; D remains unclear. Per the germline V gene, CDR1 is SGHRS and CDR2 is YFSETQ. This CDR3 is built from 13 residues. V was shortened by 0 bases and J by 4 bases, with 6 bases between the two germline ends. The CDR3 spells CASSLVPADTQYF. The CDR3, as DNA: TGCGCCAGCAGCTTGGTCCCGGCAGATACGCAGTATTTT.

The chain couples TRBV13 to TRBJ1-2; D call uncertain. The germline gives CDR1 PRHDT, CDR2 FYEKMQ (reference sequence). V gave up 0 bases and J gave up 1 base, with 6 bases separating them. The CDR3 sequence is 14 residues long. CDR3 sequence (DNA): TGTGCCAGCAGCTTAGGTCCCGTTAACTATGGCTACACCTTC. Its translation: CASSLGPVNYGYTF. The variable domain in full, with the rest retrieved from reference TRBV13 and TRBJ1-2, is AAGVIQSPRHLIKEKRETATLKCYPIPRHDTVYWYQQGPGQDPQFLISFYEKMQSDKGSIPDRFSAQQFSDYHSELNMSSLELGDSALYFCASSLGPVNYGYTFGSGTRLTVV.

This clonotype was counted at least ten times. This sequence joins TRBV20-1 and TRBJ2-5, with TRBD2 as a possible D gene (5 bases). This CDR3 comprises 13 residues. CDR1 and CDR2 (germline): DFQATT, SNEGSKA (reference sequence). V dropped 2 bases and J dropped 4 bases, with 11 bases sitting between them. The CDR3: CSARREGRETQYF. The CDR3 DNA is TGCAGTGCTAGACGCGAAGGGAGAGAGACCCAGTACTTC.

With regard to this clonotype: At one end, the junction sequence differs from germline, possibly due to a read error. The chain links TRBV9 to TRBJ2-3; D uncertain. Germline V lookup: CDR1 SGDLS, CDR2 YYNGEE. The length of the CDR3 is 12 residues. The CDR3 sequence: CASSGPEDMQYF. The CDR3 DNA sequence: TGTGCCAGCAGCGGACCAGAGGATATGCAGTATTTT.

The V and J genes are TRBV19 and TRBJ2-1; D gene ambiguous. The CDR3 sequence is 12 residues long. The V gene lost 4 bases and the J gene lost 6 bases, with 7 bases spanning the gap. Germline V lookup: CDR1 LNHDA, CDR2 SQIVND (reference sequence). The CDR3 protein is CASSTEINEQFF. The CDR3 DNA reads TGTGCCAGTAGTACCGAAATCAATGAGCAGTTCTTC.

The J gene is TRBJ2-7, the V gene TRBV6-5, with 9 bases aligning to TRBD1. V was pared by 6 bases and J by 6 bases, with 12 bases of the junction left unmatched. CDR3 length: 15 amino acids. Germline assignment: CDR1 MNHEY and CDR2 SVGAGI. The CDR3 DNA is TGTGCCAGCAGCCCCGGGACAGGGTACGTGGGCGAGCAGTACTTC. Residues: CASSPGTGYVGEQYF.

The rearrangement joins TRBV4-1 to TRBJ1-5; D is unresolved. The CDR3 has 14 residues. V shed 1 base and J shed 4 bases, with 8 bases lying between them. Germline values: CDR1 MGHRA, CDR2 YSYEKL. Here the CDR3 reads CASSQGWENQPQHF. In nucleotides, the CDR3 is TGCGCCAGCAGCCAAGGATGGGAAAATCAGCCCCAGCATTTT.

DNA for the CDR3: TGTGCCAGCAGAGAGGAAGACCGACGAGGCGTGCAGTTCTTC. Amino acid sequence: CASREEDRRGVQFF. The chain employs TRBV2 and TRBJ2-1; D is uncertain. The V gene lost 6 bases and the J gene lost 12 bases, with 21 bases spanning the gap. CDR1 SNHLY and CDR2 FYNNEI come from the germline V gene. CDR3 length: 14 residues.

The rearrangement links TRBV7-2 to TRBJ2-1; 7 bases align to TRBD2. The CDR3 sequence is 15 residues long. Trimming at V came to 0 bases and at J to 5 bases, leaving 4 bases not matched to a gene. Germline V gene data show CDR1 as SGHTA and CDR2 as FQGNSA. CDR3 amino acids: CASSLAAGRNNEQFF. In nucleotides, the CDR3 is TGTGCCAGCAGCTTAGCAGCGGGGAGAAACAATGAGCAGTTCTTC. Together with reference TRBV7-2 and TRBJ2-1, the CDR3 gives the full variable domain: GAGVSQSPSNKVTEKGKDVELRCDPISGHTALYWYRQSLGQGLEFLIYFQGNSAPDKSGLPSDRFSAERTGGSVSTLTIQRTQQEDSAVYLCASSLAAGRNNEQFFGPGTRLTVL.

V and J are TRBV2 and TRBJ1-5; D remains ambiguous. Looked up from germline, CDR1 is SNHLY and CDR2 is FYNNEI. The V and J ends lost 1 base and 9 bases respectively, with 16 bases between them. The length of the CDR3 is 15 residues. CDR3 nucleotides: TGTGCCAGCAGTGAAGGGAGTAGTGTTAACTGGCCCCAGCATTTT. Translation gives CASSEGSSVNWPQHF.

This chain uses TRBV2 with TRBJ2-7, with D perhaps matching TRBD1 (5 bases). The V end lost 5 bases, the J end lost 6 bases, and 20 bases lay between the germline ends. This CDR3 contains 15 residues. Germline-derived CDR1 and CDR2 are SNHLY and FYNNEI. CDR3 in DNA: TGTGCCAGCAGTCCTCATGGGGCTCCGAGGAGCGAGCAGTACTTC. This gives the protein CASSPHGAPRSEQYF.

This clonotype was found a few times. The chain couples TRBV20-1 to TRBJ2-3, with 7 bases aligning to TRBD1. V lost 6 bases to trimming and J lost 5 bases; unmatched junction nucleotides: 8. The CDR3 length is 13 residues. Germline values: CDR1 DFQATT, CDR2 SNEGSKA (reference sequence). DNA for the CDR3: TGCAGTGCCGACGAGGGGGCCGGAGATACGCAGTATTTT. It encodes CSADEGAGDTQYF.

A few counts support this clonotype. This rearrangement joins TRBV11-2 to TRBJ2-7, with D unresolved. With 5 bases removed from V and 0 bases from J, the gap between germline ends came to 11 bases. The CDR3 extends over 14 amino acids. Germline V CDR1 and CDR2: SGHAT, FQNNGV. The DNA for the CDR3 is TGTGCCAGCAGCCTCCAGACAACCTCCTACGAGCAGTACTTC. Its translation: CASSLQTTSYEQYF. Combining the CDR3 with reference TRBV11-2 and TRBJ2-7 gives the whole variable domain EAGVAQSPRYKIIEKRQSVAFWCNPISGHATLYWYQQILGQGPKLLIQFQNNGVVDDSQLPKDRFSAERLKGVDSTLKIQPAKLEDSAVYLCASSLQTTSYEQYFGPGTRLTVT.

There are a few counts of this clonotype. V gene TRBV10-3 combines with J gene TRBJ2-3; no reliable D call. The V and J ends lost 7 bases and 0 bases respectively, with 11 bases between them. In germline, CDR1 is ENHRY, CDR2 SYGVKD. CDR3 length equals 14 residues. CDR3 in amino acids: CAINPGTSTDTQYF. The DNA for the CDR3 is TGTGCCATCAACCCCGGAACTAGCACAGATACGCAGTATTTT.

This clonotype was observed at least ten times. The rearrangement uses TRBV20-1 and TRBJ2-7, with 8 bases lining up with TRBD1. Germline V gene lookup returns CDR1 DFQATT and CDR2 SNEGSKA (reference sequence). V dropped 3 bases and J dropped 0; count of bases not matched to a gene: 10. The CDR3 length is 16 residues. The CDR3 loop reads CSASPFGTGNSYEQYF. The CDR3 DNA follows: TGCAGTGCTAGTCCGTTCGGGACAGGAAACTCCTACGAGCAGTACTTC.

In its sample, this clonotype was seen a few times. This chain links TRBV14 with TRBJ1-2; D is uncertain. Germline CDR1 reads SGHDN; CDR2 reads FVKESK. Trimming took 6 bases from V and 8 from J, leaving 13 bases between them. CDR3 length equals 12 residues. The CDR3 region has the DNA TGTGCCAGCAGTCAATCAAAGAGGGGCTACACCTTC. As protein: CASSQSKRGYTF.

The chain uses TRBV21-1 and TRBJ2-7; the table's D gene call, TRBD2, was not cross checked with the DNA. TRBV21-1 is tagged as a pseudogene. CDR3 length: 16 amino acids. CDR3 nucleotide sequence: TGTGCCAGCAGCAAAGCGGGGGAGGGAGTTTCCTACGAGCAGTACTTC. It codes for CASSKAGEGVSYEQYF.

V gene TRBV12-3 or TRBV12-4 combines with J gene TRBJ1-2, with D possibly TRBD1 on 6 matching bases. The CDR3 covers 16 residues. Trimming pared 2 bases from V and 6 bases from J, leaving 19 bases between. The DNA of the CDR3 is TGTGCCAGCAGTTTAAAGTCCCAGGGGCAGGGGAATGGCTACACCTTC. Protein sequence: CASSLKSQGQGNGYTF.

The chain recombines TRBV7-8 with TRBJ1-5; D might be TRBD1 (6 bases). Germline loops: CDR1 SGHVS, CDR2 FQNEAQ. CDR3 length equals 15 residues. V lost 5 bases, J lost 5 bases, and 16 bases lay in between. CDR3 in amino acids: CASSRTGTSYQPQHF. The CDR3 DNA reads TGTGCCAGCAGCAGAACCGGGACATCTTATCAGCCCCAGCATTTT.

Comment on this clonotype: An end of the junction differs from the germline gene, which may be a read error. V is TRBV5-1 and J is TRBJ1-2; 7 positions agree with TRBD1. The germline V gene has CDR1 SGHRS and CDR2 YFSETQ. The CDR3 runs 16 residues. CDR3 in amino acids: CARSRSGQRPSYGYTF. The CDR3 DNA follows: TGCGCCCGCAGCCGCTCGGGACAGCGACCCAGCTATGGCTACACCTTC.

This clonotype was seen ten or more times. The rearrangement uses TRBV29-1 and TRBJ2-7, with D unresolved. Trimming removed 6 bases at V and 2 bases at J, with 14 bases between. This CDR3 has 13 residues. Germline CDR1 is SQVTM and CDR2 is ANQGSEA. The CDR3 spells CSVETADAYEQYF. The CDR3 coding sequence is TGCAGCGTCGAAACGGCAGATGCCTACGAGCAGTACTTC.

This chain connects TRBV21-1 to TRBJ1-6; the table names TRBD1, a call not compared with the DNA. TRBV21-1 is listed as a pseudogene. This CDR3 is built from 16 residues. The CDR3 here is CASSSRGPDFRYPLHF. For the CDR3, the DNA is TGTGCCAGCAGCTCCCGAGGTCCGGACTTTCGGTATCCCCTCCACTTT.

This chain uses TRBV11-2 with TRBJ2-4, with TRBD1 matching over 10 bases. Germline V gives CDR1 SGHAT, CDR2 FQNNGV. This CDR3 region has 15 residues. V gave up 4 bases and J gave up 7 bases; unmatched junction bases: 7. This CDR3 reads CASSSAGTGANIQYF. The DNA for the CDR3 is TGTGCCAGCAGCTCAGCCGGGACAGGGGCGAACATTCAGTACTTC.

The chain joins TRBV20-1 to TRBJ2-3, with D possibly matching TRBD1 (6 bases). Germline CDR1 is DFQATT and CDR2 is SNEGSKA (reference sequence). The CDR3 is 17 amino acids. Trimming removed 2 bases from V and 2 bases from J, with 20 bases in between. The CDR3 spells CSARSGQTPIHTDTQYF. CDR3 DNA: TGCAGTGCTAGATCTGGACAGACCCCCATTCACACAGATACGCAGTATTTT.

A few counts support this clonotype. The V gene is TRBV12-3 or TRBV12-4, the J gene TRBJ1-2; D unresolved. The CDR3 is 12 amino acids. With 3 bases removed from V and 7 bases from J, the gap between germline ends came to 9 bases. CDR3 nucleotides: TGTGCCAGCAGTTTTAACCCCGGTGGCTACACCTTC. Its protein is CASSFNPGGYTF.